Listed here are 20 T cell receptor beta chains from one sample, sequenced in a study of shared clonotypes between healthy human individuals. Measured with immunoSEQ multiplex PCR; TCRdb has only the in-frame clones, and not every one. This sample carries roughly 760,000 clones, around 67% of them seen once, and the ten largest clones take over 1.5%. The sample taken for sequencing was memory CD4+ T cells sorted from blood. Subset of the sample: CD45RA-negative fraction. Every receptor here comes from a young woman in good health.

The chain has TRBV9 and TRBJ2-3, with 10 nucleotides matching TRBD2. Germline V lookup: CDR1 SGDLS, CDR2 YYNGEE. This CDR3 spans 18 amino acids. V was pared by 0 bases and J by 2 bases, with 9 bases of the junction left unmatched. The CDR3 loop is CASSVGGGTSDYTDTQYF. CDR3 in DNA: TGTGCCAGCAGCGTAGGTGGTGGGACTAGCGACTACACAGATACGCAGTATTTT.

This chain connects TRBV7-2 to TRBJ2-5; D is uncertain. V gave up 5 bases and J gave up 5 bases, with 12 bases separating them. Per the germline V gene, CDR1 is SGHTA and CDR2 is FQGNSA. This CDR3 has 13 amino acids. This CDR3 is CASSPRIPETQYF. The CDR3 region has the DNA TGTGCCAGCAGCCCACGAATACCGGAGACCCAGTACTTC.

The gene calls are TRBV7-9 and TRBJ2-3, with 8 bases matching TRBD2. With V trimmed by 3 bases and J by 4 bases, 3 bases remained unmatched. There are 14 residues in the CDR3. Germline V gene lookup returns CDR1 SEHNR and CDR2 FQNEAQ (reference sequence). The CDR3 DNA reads TGTGCCAGCAGCTTCTCGGGAGGGCCAGATACGCAGTATTTT. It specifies CASSFSGGPDTQYF. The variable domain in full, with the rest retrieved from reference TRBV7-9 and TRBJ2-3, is DTGVSQNPRHKITKRGQNVTFRCDPISEHNRLYWYRQTLGQGPEFLTYFQNEAQLEKSRLLSDRFSAERPKGSFSTLEIQRTEQGDSAMYLCASSFSGGPDTQYFGPGTRLTVL.

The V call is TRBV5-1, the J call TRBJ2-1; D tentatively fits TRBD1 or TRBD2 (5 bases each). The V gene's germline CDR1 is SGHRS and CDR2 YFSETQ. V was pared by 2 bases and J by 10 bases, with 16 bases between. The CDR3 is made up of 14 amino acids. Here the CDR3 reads CASSFGGQSAEQFF. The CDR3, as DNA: TGCGCCAGCAGCTTTGGGGGTCAATCAGCCGAGCAGTTCTTC.

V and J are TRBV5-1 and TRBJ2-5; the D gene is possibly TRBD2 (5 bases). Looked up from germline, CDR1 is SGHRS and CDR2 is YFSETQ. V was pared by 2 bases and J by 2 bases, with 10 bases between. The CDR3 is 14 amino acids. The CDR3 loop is CASSFGLGQETQYF. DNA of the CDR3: TGCGCCAGCAGCTTCGGACTGGGACAAGAGACCCAGTACTTC.

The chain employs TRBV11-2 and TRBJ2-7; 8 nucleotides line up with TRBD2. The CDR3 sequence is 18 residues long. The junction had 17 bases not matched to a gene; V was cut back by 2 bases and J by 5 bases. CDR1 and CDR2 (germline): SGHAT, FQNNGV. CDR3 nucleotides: TGTGCCAGCAGCTTAACCCCCAACGGGGGGGTGGGTTTTAACGAGCAGTACTTC. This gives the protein CASSLTPNGGVGFNEQYF.

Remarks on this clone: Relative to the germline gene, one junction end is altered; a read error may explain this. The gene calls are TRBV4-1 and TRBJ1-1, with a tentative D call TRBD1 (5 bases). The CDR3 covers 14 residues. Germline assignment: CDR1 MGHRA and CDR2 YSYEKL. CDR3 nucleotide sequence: TGCGCCAGCAGACAAGATTTAGGGGCGCGTATAACTTTCTTT. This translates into CASRQDLGARITFF.

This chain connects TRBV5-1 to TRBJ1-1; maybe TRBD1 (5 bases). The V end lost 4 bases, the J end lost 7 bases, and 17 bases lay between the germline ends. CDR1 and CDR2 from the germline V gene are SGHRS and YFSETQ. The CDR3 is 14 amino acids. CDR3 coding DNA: TGCGCCAGCAGCCCGGAGGGGCAGGGAGGTGAAGCTTTCTTT. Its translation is CASSPEGQGGEAFF. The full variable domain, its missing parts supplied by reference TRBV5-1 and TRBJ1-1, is KAGVTQTPRYLIKTRGQQVTLSCSPISGHRSVSWYQQTPGQGLQFLFEYFSETQRNKGNFPGRFSGRQFSNSRSEMNVSTLELGDSALYLCASSPEGQGGEAFFGQGTRLTVV.

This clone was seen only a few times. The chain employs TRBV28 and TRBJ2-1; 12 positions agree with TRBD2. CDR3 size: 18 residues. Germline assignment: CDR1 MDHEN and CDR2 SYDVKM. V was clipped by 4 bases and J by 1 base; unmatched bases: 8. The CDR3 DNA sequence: TGTGCCAGCAGTTCCTGGACTAGCGGGATAAGGTCCTACAATGAGCAGTTCTTC. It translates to CASSSWTSGIRSYNEQFF.

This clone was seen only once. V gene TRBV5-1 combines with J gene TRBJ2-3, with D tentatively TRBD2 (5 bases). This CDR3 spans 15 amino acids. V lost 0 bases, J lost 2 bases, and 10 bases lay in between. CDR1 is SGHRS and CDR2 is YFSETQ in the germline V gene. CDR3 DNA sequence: TGCGCCAGCAGCTTGGGCCAGAGGGCCACAGATACGCAGTATTTT. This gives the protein CASSLGQRATDTQYF.

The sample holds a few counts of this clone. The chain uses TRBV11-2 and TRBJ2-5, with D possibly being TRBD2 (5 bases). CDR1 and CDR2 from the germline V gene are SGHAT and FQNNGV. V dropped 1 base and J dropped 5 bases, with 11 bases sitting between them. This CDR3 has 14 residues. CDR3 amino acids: CASSLVRVGETQYF. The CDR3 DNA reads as TGTGCCAGCAGCTTAGTGAGGGTTGGGGAGACCCAGTACTTC.

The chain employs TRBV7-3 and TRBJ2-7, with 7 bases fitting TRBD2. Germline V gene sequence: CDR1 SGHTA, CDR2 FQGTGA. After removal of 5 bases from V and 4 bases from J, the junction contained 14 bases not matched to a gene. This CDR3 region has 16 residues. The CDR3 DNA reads TGTGCCAGCAGCGAGGCGGCGGGTAGCGGGCCGTACGAGCAGTACTTC. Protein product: CASSEAAGSGPYEQYF.

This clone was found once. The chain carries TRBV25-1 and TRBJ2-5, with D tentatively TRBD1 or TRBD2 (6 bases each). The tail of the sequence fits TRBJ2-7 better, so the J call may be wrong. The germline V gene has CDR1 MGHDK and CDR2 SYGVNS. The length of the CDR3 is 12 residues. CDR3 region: CASSGGRDEQYF. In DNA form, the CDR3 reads TGTGCCAGCAGCGGGGGCCGGGACGAGCAGTACTTC.

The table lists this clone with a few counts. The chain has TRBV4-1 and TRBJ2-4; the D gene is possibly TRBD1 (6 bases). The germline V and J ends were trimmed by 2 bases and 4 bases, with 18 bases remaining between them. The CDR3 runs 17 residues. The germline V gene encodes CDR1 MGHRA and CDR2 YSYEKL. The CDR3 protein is CASSQNHPGQEKNIQYF. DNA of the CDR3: TGCGCCAGCAGCCAAAACCACCCGGGACAAGAGAAAAACATTCAGTACTTC.

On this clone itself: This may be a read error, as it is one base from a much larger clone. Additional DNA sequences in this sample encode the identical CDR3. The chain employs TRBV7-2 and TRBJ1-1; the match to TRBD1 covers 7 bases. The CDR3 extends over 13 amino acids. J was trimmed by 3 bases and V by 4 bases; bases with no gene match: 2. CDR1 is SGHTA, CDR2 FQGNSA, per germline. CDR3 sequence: CASSSQGDTEAFF. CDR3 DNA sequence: TGTGCCAGCAGCTCTCAGGGGGACACTGAAGCTTTCTTT.

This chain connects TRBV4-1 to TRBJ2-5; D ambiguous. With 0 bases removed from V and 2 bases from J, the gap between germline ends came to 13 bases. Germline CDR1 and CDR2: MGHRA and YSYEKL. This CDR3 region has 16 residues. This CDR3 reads CASSQDRAPPQETQYF. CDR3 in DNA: TGCGCCAGCAGCCAAGATCGAGCTCCTCCGCAAGAGACCCAGTACTTC.

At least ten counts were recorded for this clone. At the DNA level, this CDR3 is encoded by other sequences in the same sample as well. The CDR3 sequence is CSADRDTEAFF. CDR3 in DNA: TGCAGTGCGGACCGGGACACTGAAGCTTTCTTT. The rearrangement links TRBV20-1 to TRBJ1-1; D uncertain. CDR3 size: 11 residues. Germline V gene sequence: CDR1 DFQATT, CDR2 SNEGSKA (reference sequence). Trimming pared 6 bases from V and 3 bases from J, leaving 8 bases between.

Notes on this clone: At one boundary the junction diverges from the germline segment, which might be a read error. Here the CDR3 DNA reads TGCGCCAGCAGCGCCGGGACAGGGAGATTCTCTGGGGTCAACGTCCTGACTTTC. Translating gives CASSAGTGRFSGVNVLTF. The chain couples TRBV10-1 to TRBJ2-6; 9 bases agree with TRBD1. This CDR3 region has 18 residues. The germline CDR1 and CDR2 sequences are WNHNN and SYGVQD (reference sequence).

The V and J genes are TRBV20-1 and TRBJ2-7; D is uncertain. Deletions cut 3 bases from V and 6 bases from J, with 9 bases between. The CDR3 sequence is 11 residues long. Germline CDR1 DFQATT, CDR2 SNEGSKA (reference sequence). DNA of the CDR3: TGCAGTGCTAGCGTAAGCGCCGAGCAGTACTTC. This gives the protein CSASVSAEQYF.

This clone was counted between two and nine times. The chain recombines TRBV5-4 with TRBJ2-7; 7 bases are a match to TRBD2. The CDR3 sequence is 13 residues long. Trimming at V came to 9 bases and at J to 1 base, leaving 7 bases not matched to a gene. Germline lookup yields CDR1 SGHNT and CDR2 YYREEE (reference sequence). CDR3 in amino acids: CATSSGNSYEQYF. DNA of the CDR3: TGTGCCACCTCTAGCGGAAATTCCTACGAGCAGTACTTC.